Presented here are 32 T cell receptor beta chains from one specimen sequenced in a study of blood T cells in healthy people across ages. Alongside a J-beta primer mix, a sample-barcoded 5' primer served in a second PCR lasting about 7 to 11 cycles. One entry per CDR3 protein, called by TCRdb with MiXCR from the 5' RACE reads. Of about 1 million distinct CDR3 sequences in the sample, around 45% were seen once. The sequenced sample was blood. Every receptor here comes from a woman aged 60-75 years in good health.

The chain carries TRBV7-2 and TRBJ2-2; D remains unclear. CDR1 SGHTA and CDR2 FQGNSA come from the germline V gene. The CDR3 consists of 12 residues. The germline V and J ends were trimmed by 2 bases and 9 bases, with 7 bases remaining between them. The chain's CDR3 is CASSLNFRELFF. The CDR3 bases are TGTGCCAGCAGCTTAAATTTCAGGGAGCTGTTTTTT.

This clonotype appeared many times. V is TRBV20-1 and J is TRBJ2-5; 11 positions agree with TRBD2. With 6 bases clipped from V and 4 bases from J, the junction kept 7 bases outside the gene matches. The CDR3 extends over 14 amino acids. The V gene's germline CDR1 is DFQATT and CDR2 SNEGSKA (reference sequence). The CDR3 nucleotides read TGCAGTGCAGGGACTAGCGGAGAAGGAGAGACCCAGTACTTC. Its protein product is CSAGTSGEGETQYF.

There are a few counts of this clonotype. This chain connects TRBV20-1 to TRBJ2-3; D gene unclear. The CDR3 sequence is 13 residues long. Germline V gene data show CDR1 as DFQATT and CDR2 as SNEGSKA (reference sequence). Between the trimmed V and J ends, which lost 5 bases and 0 bases, there was a span of 9 bases. Here the CDR3 reads CSAVKTSTDTQYF. For the CDR3, the DNA is TGCAGTGCTGTAAAGACTAGCACAGATACGCAGTATTTT.

The J gene is TRBJ2-5, the V gene TRBV5-1; D is uncertain. Germline CDR1 SGHRS, CDR2 YFSETQ. The V gene lost 0 bases and the J gene lost 2 bases, with 5 bases spanning the gap. The CDR3 sequence is 13 residues long. CDR3 amino acids: CASSLAIQETQYF. The DNA for the CDR3 is TGCGCCAGCAGCTTGGCGATACAAGAGACCCAGTACTTC. Combining the CDR3 with reference TRBV5-1 and TRBJ2-5 gives the whole variable domain KAGVTQTPRYLIKTRGQQVTLSCSPISGHRSVSWYQQTPGQGLQFLFEYFSETQRNKGNFPGRFSGRQFSNSRSEMNVSTLELGDSALYLCASSLAIQETQYFGPGTRLLVL.

This clonotype was seen only once. The chain combines TRBV6-6 with TRBJ1-1, with D perhaps TRBD1 (6 bases). Germline V lookup: CDR1 MNHNY, CDR2 SVGAGI (reference sequence). This CDR3 region has 15 residues. V was shortened by 7 bases and J by 3 bases, with 18 bases between the two germline ends. CDR3 residues: CASTLQGLKDTEAFF. The DNA of the CDR3 is TGTGCCAGCACCCTACAGGGACTGAAGGACACTGAAGCTTTCTTT.

The chain couples TRBV12-3 or TRBV12-4 to TRBJ1-2; D unresolved. The CDR3 spans 11 residues. V dropped 5 bases and J dropped 8 bases, with 9 bases sitting between them. The CDR3 region has the DNA TGTGCCAGCAGTCGACAAAGGGGCTACACCTTC. Amino acids: CASSRQRGYTF.

This clonotype was observed a single time. The DNA is omitted, as the CDR3 cannot be located on it reliably, and the CDR3 follows TCRdb's listing. The chain uses TRBV6-6 and TRBJ2-5; TRBD1 is the table's D call, not checked against the DNA. The germline V gene has CDR1 MNHNY and CDR2 SVGAGI (reference sequence). Counting both end residues, the CDR3 totals 12 amino acids. The CDR3 is CASSTSQGGQYF.

This clonotype has more than one count but fewer than ten. The J gene is TRBJ2-4, the V gene TRBV20-1; weak D call: TRBD2 (5 bases). CDR1 and CDR2 from the germline V gene are DFQATT and SNEGSKA (reference sequence). Between the trimmed V and J ends, which lost 3 bases and 13 bases, there was a span of 16 bases. CDR3 length: 12 amino acids. The CDR3 nucleotides read TGCAGTGCTAGTTCCACGGGGAGAGAGCAGTACTTC. Residues: CSASSTGREQYF.

V is TRBV7-9 and J is TRBJ2-7, with 7 bases fitting TRBD1. The V gene's germline CDR1 is SEHNR and CDR2 FQNEAQ (reference sequence). The CDR3 has 14 amino acids. Unmatched junction bases numbered 6, after V lost 5 bases and J lost 2 bases. The DNA of the CDR3 is TGTGCCAGCAGCCTCGACCAGGGGGCCTACGAGCAGTACTTC. Translating it yields CASSLDQGAYEQYF.

The chain combines TRBV20-1 with TRBJ2-7; 7 bases match TRBD1. The V gene end was trimmed by 3 bases and the J gene end by 4 bases; junction bases not matched to a gene: 6. Germline V gene lookup returns CDR1 DFQATT and CDR2 SNEGSKA (reference sequence). CDR3 length: 13 residues. CDR3 coding DNA: TGCAGTGCTAGGACAGGGCAGGGGTACGAGCAGTACTTC. Amino acid sequence: CSARTGQGYEQYF.

In this sample, this clonotype turned up many times. CDR3 loop: CSVEGTSRMQETQYF. In nucleotides, the CDR3 is TGCAGCGTTGAAGGGACTAGCAGAATGCAAGAGACCCAGTACTTC. V and J are TRBV29-1 and TRBJ2-5, with 8 bases matching TRBD2. V shed 1 base, J shed 2 bases, and the junction held 6 bases outside the gene matches. Germline V CDR1 and CDR2: SQVTM, ANQGSEA. CDR3 length: 15 residues.

This chain uses TRBV5-1 with TRBJ2-1; D uncertain. The J call could be wrong; TRBJ2-7 is a better fit for the DNA end. The CDR3 totals 16 residues. In germline, CDR1 is SGHRS, CDR2 YFSETQ. As DNA, the CDR3 is TGCGCCAGCAGCTTGGCCCGGCCCATCTCCTACAATGAGCAGTACTTC. The encoded protein is CASSLARPISYNEQYF.

The J gene is TRBJ2-7, the V gene TRBV7-9; D is possibly TRBD1 (5 bases). There are 12 residues in the CDR3. CDR1 SEHNR and CDR2 FQNEAQ come from the germline V gene (reference sequence). Trimming took off 3 bases at V and 6 bases at J, with 9 bases between the two ends. The CDR3 spells CASSFVQGEQYF. The CDR3 nucleotides are TGTGCCAGCAGCTTTGTTCAGGGCGAGCAGTACTTC.

Of note for this clonotype: Since a much larger clone is just one base distant, this may be a read error. V and J are TRBV29-1 and TRBJ2-7; D gene uncertain. Germline assignment: CDR1 SQVTM and CDR2 ANQGSEA. The CDR3 has 11 amino acids. Trimming removed 7 bases from V and 6 bases from J, with 13 bases in between. CDR3 bases: TGCAGCGCCCTGTGGAACTGCGAGCAGTACTTC. Its translation is CSALWNCEQYF.

About this clonotype itself: The junction shows a germline mismatch at one end, possibly a read error. This chain connects TRBV9 to TRBJ2-3; D may correspond to TRBD1 or TRBD2 (6 bases each). The CDR3 loop spans 17 amino acids. Per germline, CDR1 SGDLS and CDR2 YYNGEE. CDR3: CASSVSRRDTSADMQYF. For the CDR3, the DNA is TGTGCCAGCAGCGTAAGTAGGCGGGACACTAGTGCAGATATGCAGTATTTT.

This clonotype was observed a few times. The CDR3 loop reads CASSLLVAYEQYF. CDR3 bases: TGTGCCAGCAGTTTATTGGTAGCCTACGAGCAGTACTTC. The chain links TRBV12-3 or TRBV12-4 to TRBJ2-7; D is ambiguous. Trimming removed 2 bases from V and 2 bases from J, with 7 bases in between. CDR3 length: 13 amino acids.

In the case of this clonotype: A much larger clone is a single base away; this may be a read error. The chain has TRBV2 and TRBJ2-4; 12 positions agree with TRBD2. The DNA end is a closer match to TRBJ2-7, so the J assignment may be wrong. Germline values: CDR1 SNHLY, CDR2 FYNNEI. The CDR3 covers 14 residues. This CDR3 is CASSWTSGNYEQYF. Here the CDR3 DNA reads TGTGCCAGCAGCTGGACTAGCGGGAACTACGAGCAGTACTTC.

The CDR3 sequence: CSATTGQRYNEQFF. Here the CDR3 DNA reads TGCAGTGCTACTACGGGACAGAGGTACAATGAGCAGTTCTTC. The chain carries TRBV20-1 and TRBJ2-1; TRBD1 agrees at 7 bases. Trimming at V came to 4 bases and at J to 4 bases, leaving 7 bases not matched to a gene. The V gene's germline CDR1 is DFQATT and CDR2 SNEGSKA (reference sequence). The CDR3 contains 14 residues.

This chain uses TRBV3-1 with TRBJ1-5; D is possibly TRBD1 (6 bases). Germline values: CDR1 LGHDT, CDR2 YNNKEL (reference sequence). The ends were cut back, 1 base at V and 2 bases at J, with 15 bases in the middle. The CDR3 covers 17 residues. The CDR3 DNA reads TGTGCCAGCAGCCAAGGTCGGCAGGGGCCCCGCAATCAGCCCCAGCATTTT. This codes for CASSQGRQGPRNQPQHF.

The rearrangement uses TRBV7-8 and TRBJ2-7; D is perhaps TRBD1 (5 bases). The CDR3 is 15 residues long. The germline V and J ends were trimmed by 0 bases and 2 bases, with 11 bases remaining between them. The V gene's germline CDR1 is SGHVS and CDR2 FQNEAQ. As DNA, the CDR3 is TGTGCCAGCAGCTTAGCCGACAAGGGGCCCTACGAGCAGTACTTC. Protein product: CASSLADKGPYEQYF.

The gene calls are TRBV5-1 and TRBJ2-5; D gene unclear. Germline V gene sequence: CDR1 SGHRS, CDR2 YFSETQ. Deletions cut 0 bases from V and 5 bases from J, with 11 bases between. This CDR3 region has 14 residues. CDR3 in DNA: TGCGCCAGCAGCTTGGCTGTGGGTACGGAGACCCAGTACTTC. Protein: CASSLAVGTETQYF.

In the case of this clonotype: At one boundary the junction diverges from the germline segment, which might be a read error. This chain joins TRBV7-9 and TRBJ2-1, with a tentative D call TRBD2 (7 bases). The CDR3 covers 13 residues. The germline CDR1 and CDR2 sequences are SEHNR and FQNEAQ (reference sequence). The CDR3 DNA reads TGTGCTAGCAGCCTTGGGGGGGGCAGTGAGCAGTTCTTC. It is translated as CASSLGGGSEQFF.

Only a few counts were recorded for this clonotype. The V call is TRBV3-1, the J call TRBJ2-1; 8 bases map to TRBD2. The germline gives CDR1 LGHDT, CDR2 YNNKEL (reference sequence). The CDR3 covers 16 residues. V lost 4 bases, J lost 3 bases, and 8 bases stayed unmatched. In nucleotides, the CDR3 is TGTGCCAGCAGCCCCTATACCGGGACTAGCTACAATGAGCAGTTCTTC. Amino acids: CASSPYTGTSYNEQFF.

V gene TRBV9 combines with J gene TRBJ2-1; a possible D gene is TRBD1 (6 bases). The germline gives CDR1 SGDLS, CDR2 YYNGEE. V shed 0 bases and J shed 7 bases, with 20 bases lying between them. The CDR3 consists of 17 residues. CDR3 region: CASSVATHLLRGNEQFF. As DNA, the CDR3 is TGTGCCAGCAGCGTAGCTACCCACCTGCTCAGGGGTAATGAGCAGTTCTTC.

The chain recombines TRBV6-1 with TRBJ2-5; D unresolved. CDR3 length: 14 residues. Germline CDR1 reads MNHNS; CDR2 reads SASEGT. Trimming shortened V by 7 bases and J by 5 bases, and 17 bases separated the two germline ends. The CDR3: CASKKRARRETQYF. The CDR3 region has the DNA TGTGCCAGCAAGAAAAGGGCACGGCGCGAGACCCAGTACTTC.

The V call is TRBV20-1, the J call TRBJ2-7; TRBD1 matches at 7 bases. This CDR3 spans 14 amino acids. V dropped 0 bases and J dropped 7; count of bases not matched to a gene: 9. Per germline, CDR1 DFQATT and CDR2 SNEGSKA (reference sequence). CDR3: CSARDGQDHNEQYF. As DNA, the CDR3 is TGCAGTGCTAGAGATGGACAGGACCACAATGAGCAGTACTTC.

Regarding this clonotype: The germline gene is not matched at one end of the junction; a read error may be the cause. The chain couples TRBV28 to TRBJ1-6; D perhaps matches TRBD1 (6 bases). The CDR3 consists of 12 residues. From germline, CDR1 is MDHEN and CDR2 SYDVKM. The DNA of the CDR3 is TGTGCCAGCGGGGGGCTTAATTCACCCCCCCACTTT. It is translated as CASGGLNSPPHF.

The chain is built from TRBV25-1 and TRBJ2-3, with 7 bases identical to TRBD2. Germline V gene data show CDR1 as MGHDK and CDR2 as SYGVNS. Unmatched junction bases numbered 6, after V lost 4 bases and J lost 2 bases. The length of the CDR3 is 15 residues. Here the CDR3 reads CASSAGGSNTDTQYF. The CDR3 bases are TGTGCCAGCAGTGCGGGCGGGAGTAACACAGATACGCAGTATTTT.

V gene TRBV20-1 combines with J gene TRBJ2-4, with D unclear. The DNA end is a closer match to TRBJ2-7, so the J assignment may be wrong. Per germline, CDR1 DFQATT and CDR2 SNEGSKA (reference sequence). The CDR3 has 13 amino acids. CDR3 protein: CSAGLRRFYEQYF. CDR3 sequence (DNA): TGCAGTGCTGGGCTCCGACGCTTCTACGAGCAGTACTTC.

The rearrangement joins TRBV20-1 to TRBJ2-1; 8 nucleotides line up with TRBD1. The length of the CDR3 is 15 residues. Germline V gene lookup returns CDR1 DFQATT and CDR2 SNEGSKA (reference sequence). J gave up 8 bases and V 5 bases, and 14 bases lay outside the gene matches. The CDR3 DNA sequence: TGCAGTGCTCACGGACAGGGCTGGTTCAACGATGAGCAGTTCTTC. Translated, it gives CSAHGQGWFNDEQFF.

V usage is TRBV27 and J usage is TRBJ1-2, with D tentatively TRBD1 (6 bases). Deletions cut 6 bases from V and 0 bases from J, with 8 bases between. There are 13 residues in the CDR3. Germline V gene sequence: CDR1 MNHEY, CDR2 SMNVEV (reference sequence). DNA of the CDR3: TGTGCCAGCAGAACAGGGTCTAACTATGGCTACACCTTC. It is translated as CASRTGSNYGYTF.

This clonotype was seen a handful of times. The junction shows a germline mismatch at one end, possibly a read error. The chain has TRBV10-3 and TRBJ2-1; D might be TRBD1 (5 bases). The CDR3 has 14 residues. In germline, CDR1 is ENHRY, CDR2 SYGVKD. The chain's CDR3 is CAISEGASNNEQFF. The CDR3, as DNA: TGTGCCATCAGTGAGGGGGCCAGTAACAATGAGCAGTTCTTT.